Presented here are 17 T cell receptor beta chains from one specimen sequenced in a study of shared clonotypes between healthy human individuals. The naive CD8 subset, CD45RO-negative cells positively selected for CCR7, excluded terminally differentiated effector memory CD45RA+ cells. Data came from immunoSEQ multiplex PCR; TCRdb stores just in-frame clones and leaves some out. This sample has fewer than 1 million clones, with about 96% found just once. The sequenced material came from naive CD8+ T cells sorted from blood. The source is a man aged 25 to 40 in good health.

The chain combines TRBV5-8 with TRBJ2-7; unclear D gene. Trimming took 1 base from V and 3 from J, leaving 2 bases between them. The CDR3 loop spans 11 amino acids. Germline V CDR1 and CDR2: SGHTS, YDEGEE. As DNA, the CDR3 is TGTGCCAGCAGCTTGAACTACGAGCAGTACTTC. Encoded protein: CASSLNYEQYF.

This clone appeared a single time. The chain recombines TRBV4-1 with TRBJ2-2; 11 nucleotides line up with TRBD2. The V gene's germline CDR1 is MGHRA and CDR2 YSYEKL. V lost 2 bases to trimming and J lost 4 bases; unmatched junction nucleotides: 3. This CDR3 spans 16 amino acids. In DNA, the CDR3 is TGCGCCAGCAGCCAACAAGGACTAGCGGGCACCGGGGAGCTGTTTTTT. This gives the protein CASSQQGLAGTGELFF.

The V call is TRBV2, the J call TRBJ2-7; the D is unclear. Trimming removed 7 bases from V and 5 bases from J, with 12 bases in between. The germline V gene encodes CDR1 SNHLY and CDR2 FYNNEI. The CDR3 is made up of 12 amino acids. CDR3 coding DNA: TGTGCCAGCAAAAGATTCCTGGACGAGCAGTACTTC. Translating it yields CASKRFLDEQYF.

Concerning this clone: Other DNA sequences of this sample code for an identical CDR3. V usage is TRBV5-1 and J usage is TRBJ2-5; 13 bases are a match to TRBD2. Germline CDR1 is SGHRS and CDR2 is YFSETQ. CDR3 size: 16 residues. J was trimmed by 2 bases and V by 0 bases; bases with no gene match: 1. The CDR3: CASSLALAGGQETQYF. In DNA, the CDR3 is TGCGCCAGCAGCTTGGCACTAGCGGGGGGGCAAGAGACCCAGTACTTC.

The V gene is TRBV5-4, the J gene TRBJ1-4; TRBD1 is a possible D gene (5 bases). The CDR3 runs to 15 residues. V lost 5 bases to trimming and J lost 2 bases, with 13 bases between them. Germline loops: CDR1 SGHNT, CDR2 YYREEE (reference sequence). CDR3 DNA sequence: TGTGCCAGCAGGGCGGGGGAGGCGACTAATGAAAAACTGTTTTTT. This codes for CASRAGEATNEKLFF.

The genes are TRBV5-4 and TRBJ1-4; TRBD1 aligns across 7 bases. This CDR3 region has 15 residues. Germline trimming cut 0 bases from V and 4 bases from J; bases unmatched to any gene: 3. In germline, CDR1 is SGHNT, CDR2 YYREEE (reference sequence). CDR3 nucleotides: TGTGCCAGCAGCTTGGAGGCAGGGGGTAATGAAAAACTGTTTTTT. It specifies CASSLEAGGNEKLFF.

The CDR3 sequence: CASSYLDGLSSYEQYF. For the CDR3, the DNA is TGTGCCAGCAGCTATTTGGACGGGTTGAGCTCCTACGAGCAGTACTTC. The rearrangement joins TRBV2 to TRBJ2-7; no firm D call. Germline CDR1 is SNHLY and CDR2 is FYNNEI. The CDR3 is 16 amino acids. The V end was cut by 6 bases, the J end by 0 bases, with 18 bases between.

The rearrangement links TRBV7-9 to TRBJ2-1; 7 positions agree with TRBD2. Germline-derived CDR1 and CDR2 are SEHNR and FQNEAQ (reference sequence). The V segment lost 5 bases and the J segment 6 bases; nucleotides outside the gene matches: 13. CDR3 length: 16 residues. This CDR3 reads CASSDSTGRIPNEQFF. The CDR3 DNA sequence: TGTGCCAGCAGCGACAGCACCGGGAGGATTCCCAATGAGCAGTTCTTC.

This clone was found once. The chain carries TRBV18 and TRBJ2-1; no reliable D call. The CDR3 extends over 16 amino acids. CDR1 KGHSH and CDR2 LQKENI come from the germline V gene. V lost 0 bases and J lost 0, with 9 bases in between. The CDR3 sequence: CASSPPKKSSYNEQFF. CDR3 nucleotide sequence: TGTGCCAGCTCACCACCGAAAAAGAGCTCCTACAATGAGCAGTTCTTC.

The gene calls are TRBV19 and TRBJ2-3; 8 nucleotides match TRBD1. CDR3 size: 17 residues. Trimming removed 7 bases from V and 5 bases from J; junction bases left unmatched: 17. Germline V gene data show CDR1 as LNHDA and CDR2 as SQIVND (reference sequence). The CDR3 DNA sequence: TGTGCCAGTAAGTGTTGCGTCGGGGACAGGTCGGGAGATACGCAGTATTTT. This encodes CASKCCVGDRSGDTQYF.

This chain connects TRBV28 to TRBJ2-7; perhaps TRBD2 as D (6 bases). Germline V CDR1 and CDR2: MDHEN, SYDVKM. This CDR3 is built from 13 residues. With 10 bases removed from V and 2 bases from J, the gap between germline ends came to 15 bases. CDR3 region: CATTGLSTYEQYF. Written as DNA, the CDR3 is TGTGCCACCACGGGACTGTCGACCTACGAGCAGTACTTC.

The V call is TRBV7-8, the J call TRBJ1-5; 8 nucleotides match TRBD1. With V trimmed by 5 bases and J by 7 bases, 10 bases remained unmatched. This CDR3 has 15 residues. CDR1 is SGHVS, CDR2 FQNEAQ, per germline. This chain's CDR3 is CASSPDRGGRQPQHF. CDR3 DNA: TGTGCCAGCAGCCCCGACAGGGGAGGAAGGCAGCCCCAGCATTTT. Looking up the rest from reference TRBV7-8 and TRBJ1-5 gives the full variable domain: GAGVSQSPRYKVAKRGQDVALRCDPISGHVSLFWYQQALGQGPEFLTYFQNEAQLDKSGLPSDRFFAERPEGSVSTLKIQRTQQEDSAVYLCASSPDRGGRQPQHFGDGTRLSIL.

The rearrangement uses TRBV6-1 and TRBJ2-7; 9 nucleotides agree with TRBD1. The germline CDR1 and CDR2 sequences are MNHNS and SASEGT. This CDR3 has 15 amino acids. J was trimmed by 2 bases and V by 2 bases; bases with no gene match: 4. DNA of the CDR3: TGTGCCAGCAGTGAATCCCGGACAGGGGCCTACGAGCAGTACTTC. This codes for CASSESRTGAYEQYF.

This clone came up a few times. The gene calls are TRBV5-5 and TRBJ2-7; D possibly corresponds to TRBD1 (6 bases). Germline lookup yields CDR1 SGHKS and CDR2 YYEKEE (reference sequence). The CDR3 length is 13 residues. The germline V and J ends were trimmed by 3 bases and 5 bases, with 12 bases remaining between them. In nucleotides, the CDR3 is TGTGCCAGCAGCTACCAGGGGTTCGACGAGCAGTACTTC. It translates to CASSYQGFDEQYF.

V usage is TRBV2 and J usage is TRBJ2-7; 9 bases align to TRBD2. The ends lost 7 bases at V and 3 bases at J; junction bases unmatched: 13. Germline CDR1 reads SNHLY; CDR2 reads FYNNEI. The CDR3 is 16 residues long. CDR3 residues: CASKINWASGIYEQYF. In DNA form, the CDR3 reads TGTGCCAGCAAAATAAATTGGGCTAGCGGGATCTACGAGCAGTACTTC.

This rearrangement joins TRBV7-6 to TRBJ2-1; no clear D gene. V lost 1 base and J lost 10, with 8 bases in between. The CDR3 is 12 residues long. Germline CDR1 is SGHVS and CDR2 is FNYEAQ. CDR3 amino acids: CASSLGGLEQFF. The DNA for the CDR3 is TGTGCCAGCAGCTTAGGTGGTTTGGAGCAGTTCTTC.

This chain joins TRBV10-3 and TRBJ2-2; D gene ambiguous. The germline V gene has CDR1 ENHRY and CDR2 SYGVKD. V was trimmed by 3 bases and J by 6 bases, leaving 14 bases between them. The CDR3 is made up of 15 amino acids. This chain's CDR3 is CAISDPEYDAGELFF. The CDR3 DNA sequence: TGTGCCATCAGTGACCCAGAGTATGACGCCGGGGAGCTGTTTTTT.